This TCR beta chain comes out of a study of T-cell reconstitution after alpha-beta-depleted transplantation in children. Preparation of the TCRbeta library involved a method that used unique molecular identifiers. TCRdb reprocessed the PCR reads via MiXCR and lists one record per CDR3 protein. The sample carries about 980,000 distinct CDR3 sequences, roughly 29% recorded once. The CDR3 contains 13 residues. Trimming removed 4 bases from V and 4 bases from J, with 10 bases in between. General observations from the study: Approximately two months post-transplant, alpha-beta T cells reportedly originated from several hundred expanded graft clones. By one year post-transplant, T-cell counts and diversity largely arose from T cells that were newly produced.

This clonotype was counted between two and nine times. Its target is unknown. The sequence came from a boy less than two years old who had a stem cell transplant for SCID, so the T cells may come from the graft donor. The V gene is TRBV12-3 or TRBV12-4, the J gene TRBJ1-1; D gene unclear. The starting material was PBMCs, mostly from graft donor cells, obtained 360 days after TCRalphabeta/CD19-depleted stem cell transplant. Here the CDR3 reads CASSWSGGTEAFF. DNA of the CDR3: TGTGCCAGCAGTTGGTCGGGAGGCACTGAAGCTTTCTTT.